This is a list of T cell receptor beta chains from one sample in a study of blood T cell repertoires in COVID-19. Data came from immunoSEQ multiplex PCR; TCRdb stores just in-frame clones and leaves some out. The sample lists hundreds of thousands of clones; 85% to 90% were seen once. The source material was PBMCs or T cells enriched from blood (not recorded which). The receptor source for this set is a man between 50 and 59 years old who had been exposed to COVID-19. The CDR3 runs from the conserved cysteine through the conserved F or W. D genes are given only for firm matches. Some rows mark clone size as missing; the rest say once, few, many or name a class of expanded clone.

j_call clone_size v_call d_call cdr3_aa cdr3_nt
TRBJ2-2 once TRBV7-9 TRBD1 CASSQGTGTNTGELFF TGTGCCAGCAGCCAGGGGACAGGGACGAACACCGGGGAGCTGTTTTTT
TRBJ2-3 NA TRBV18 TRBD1 CASSPRPGTGAGTDTQYF TGTGCCAGCTCACCTCGTCCCGGGACAGGGGCCGGCACAGATACGCAGTATTTT
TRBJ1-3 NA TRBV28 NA CASSSIPGYTIYF TGTGCCAGCAGTAGCATACCCGGGTACACCATATATTTT
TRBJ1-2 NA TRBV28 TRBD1 CASNPGQLYGYTF TGTGCCAGCAACCCGGGACAGCTCTATGGCTACACCTTC
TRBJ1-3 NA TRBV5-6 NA CASSLGTPNTIYF TGTGCCAGCAGCTTGGGGACTCCAAACACCATATATTTT
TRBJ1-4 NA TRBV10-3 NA CAISESQGLHEKLFF TGTGCCATCAGTGAGTCCCAAGGACTGCATGAAAAACTGTTTTTT
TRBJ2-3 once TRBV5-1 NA CASSLRGGDTQYF TGCGCCAGCAGCCTGCGGGGTGGAGATACGCAGTATTTT
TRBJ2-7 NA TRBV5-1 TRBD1 CASSSSPDRGLYEQYF TGCGCCAGCAGCTCTTCTCCGGACAGGGGGCTGTACGAGCAGTACTTC
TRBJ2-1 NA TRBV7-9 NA CASSGGVRTVDEQFF TGTGCCAGCAGCGGAGGAGTCCGGACGGTGGATGAGCAGTTCTTC
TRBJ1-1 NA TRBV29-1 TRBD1 CSVDPGTGSTEAFF TGCAGCGTTGACCCAGGGACAGGTTCAACTGAAGCTTTCTTT
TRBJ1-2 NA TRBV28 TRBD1 CASSLSPRTGYYGYTF TGTGCCAGCAGTTTATCCCCCCGGACAGGATACTATGGCTACACCTTC
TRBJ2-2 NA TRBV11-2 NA CASSGLRQHTGELFF TGTGCCAGCAGCGGCCTTCGACAACACACCGGGGAGCTGTTTTTT
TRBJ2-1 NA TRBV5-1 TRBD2 CASSSGVAGYNEQFF TGCGCCAGCAGCTCCGGGGTAGCGGGGTACAATGAGCAGTTCTTC
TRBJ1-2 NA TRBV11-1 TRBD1 CASSLEPGQSTYGYTF TGTGCCAGCAGCTTAGAACCGGGACAGTCGACCTATGGCTACACCTTC
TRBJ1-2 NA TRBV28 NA CASSLQTGSYGYTF TGTGCCAGCAGCCTTCAGACAGGTTCCTATGGCTACACCTTC
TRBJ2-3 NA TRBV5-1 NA CASSPGHRTDTQYF TGCGCCAGCAGCCCCGGTCATCGGACAGATACGCAGTATTTT
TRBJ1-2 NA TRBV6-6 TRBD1 CASSPLRGRQGFDYGYTF TGTGCCAGCAGTCCCTTAAGGGGGCGACAGGGGTTCGACTATGGCTACACCTTC
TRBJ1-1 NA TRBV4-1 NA CASSRPGRGNTEAFF TGCGCCAGCAGCCGCCCAGGCAGGGGGAACACTGAAGCTTTCTTT
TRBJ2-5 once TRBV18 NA CASSPPGGLGETQYF TGTGCCAGCTCACCCCCCGGGGGGCTGGGAGAGACCCAGTACTTC
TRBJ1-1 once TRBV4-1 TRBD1 CASSQELSGGRHTEAFF TGCGCCAGCAGCCAAGAGCTTTCAGGGGGCAGGCACACTGAAGCTTTCTTT
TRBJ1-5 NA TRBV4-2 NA CASSQAGVNQPQHF TGTGCCAGCAGCCAAGCGGGGGTCAACCAGCCCCAGCATTTT
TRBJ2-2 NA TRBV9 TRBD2 CASSVRRESGTGELFF TGTGCCAGCAGCGTAAGGCGGGAGTCGGGTACCGGGGAGCTGTTTTTT
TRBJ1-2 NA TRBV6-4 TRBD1 CASSDPSQGNYGYTF TGTGCCAGCAGTGACCCGTCACAGGGGAACTATGGCTACACCTTC
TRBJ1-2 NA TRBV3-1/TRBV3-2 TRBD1 CASGHRDRGHYGYTF TGTGCCAGCGGCCACCGGGACAGGGGACACTATGGCTACACCTTC
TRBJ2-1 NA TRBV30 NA CAWRRGERYNEQFF TGTGCCTGGAGGCGCGGAGAAAGGTACAATGAGCAGTTCTTC
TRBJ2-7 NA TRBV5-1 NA CASTQGREQYF TGCGCCAGCACTCAGGGGCGCGAGCAGTACTTC
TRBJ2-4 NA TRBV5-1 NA CASSLAQGFSIQYF TGCGCCAGCAGCTTGGCACAGGGCTTTAGCATTCAGTACTTC
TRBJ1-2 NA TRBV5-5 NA CASSLGGLGGSGYTF TGTGCCAGCAGCTTGGGAGGACTAGGGGGAAGTGGCTACACCTTC
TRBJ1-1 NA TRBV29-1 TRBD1 CSVEQGGWTEAFF TGCAGCGTTGAGCAAGGGGGCTGGACTGAAGCTTTCTTT
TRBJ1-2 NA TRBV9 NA CASSNKGGEYGYTF TGTGCCAGCAGTAATAAAGGGGGAGAGTATGGCTACACCTTC